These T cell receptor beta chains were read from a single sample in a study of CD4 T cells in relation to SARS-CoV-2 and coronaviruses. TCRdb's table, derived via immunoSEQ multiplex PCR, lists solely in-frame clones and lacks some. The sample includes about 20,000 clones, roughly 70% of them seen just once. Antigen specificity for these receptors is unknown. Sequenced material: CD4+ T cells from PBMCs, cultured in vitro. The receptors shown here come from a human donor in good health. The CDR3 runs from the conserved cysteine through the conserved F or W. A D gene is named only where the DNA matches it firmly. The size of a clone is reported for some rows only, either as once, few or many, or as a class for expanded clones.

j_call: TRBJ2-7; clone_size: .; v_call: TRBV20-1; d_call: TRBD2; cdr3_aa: CSASVLAGGEQYF; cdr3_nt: TGCAGTGCTAGTGTACTAGCGGGAGGCGAGCAGTACTTC
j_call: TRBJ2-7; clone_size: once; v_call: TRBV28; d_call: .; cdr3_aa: CASTGQGYEQYF; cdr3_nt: TGTGCCAGCACGGGACAAGGCTACGAGCAGTACTTC
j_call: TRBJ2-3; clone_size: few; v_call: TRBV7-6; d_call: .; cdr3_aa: CASSIAGPGGADTQYF; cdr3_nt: TGTGCCAGCAGTATCGCTGGTCCGGGGGGCGCAGATACGCAGTATTTT
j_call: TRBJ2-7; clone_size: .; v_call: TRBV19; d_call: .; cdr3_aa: CASSTKGRSTGEQYF; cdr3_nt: TGTGCCAGTAGTACCAAGGGCAGGAGCACCGGGGAGCAGTACTTC
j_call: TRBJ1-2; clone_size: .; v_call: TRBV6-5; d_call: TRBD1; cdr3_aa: CASSYSGTGGFGYTF; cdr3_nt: TGTGCCAGCAGTTACTCAGGGACAGGGGGCTTTGGCTACACCTTC
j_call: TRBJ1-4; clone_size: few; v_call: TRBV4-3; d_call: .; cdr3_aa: CASSQGRFNEKLFF; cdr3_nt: TGCGCCAGCAGCCAGGGGCGGTTTAACGAAAAACTGTTTTTT
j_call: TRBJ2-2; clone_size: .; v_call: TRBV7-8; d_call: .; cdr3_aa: CASSLYGGGLTGELFF; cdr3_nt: TGTGCCAGCAGCTTATATGGGGGGGGCTTAACCGGGGAGCTGTTTTTT
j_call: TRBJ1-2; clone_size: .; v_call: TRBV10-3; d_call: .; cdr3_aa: CAISESKGYGYTF; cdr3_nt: TGTGCCATCAGTGAGTCGAAAGGTTACGGCTACACCTTC
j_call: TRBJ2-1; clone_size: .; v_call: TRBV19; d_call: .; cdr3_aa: CASSPVLLNPGPRGDGEQFF; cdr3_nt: TGTGCCAGTAGTCCAGTGTTGCTTAATCCGGGACCGCGGGGTGACGGTGAGCAGTTCTTC
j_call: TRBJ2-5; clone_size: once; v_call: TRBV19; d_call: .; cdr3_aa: CASSMAGLQETQYF; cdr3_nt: TGTGCCAGTAGTATGGCGGGCCTCCAAGAGACCCAGTACTTC
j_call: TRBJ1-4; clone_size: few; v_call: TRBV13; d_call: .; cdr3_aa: CASSLGRLGKLFF; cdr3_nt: TGTGCCAGCAGCTTAGGCAGGTTGGGAAAACTGTTTTTT
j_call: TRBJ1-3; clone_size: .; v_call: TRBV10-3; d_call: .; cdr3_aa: CAIRGVSGNTIYF; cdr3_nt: TGTGCCATCAGGGGTGTTTCCGGAAACACCATATATTTT
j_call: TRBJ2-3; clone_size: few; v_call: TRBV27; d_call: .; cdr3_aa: CASSLSSTDTQYF; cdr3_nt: TGTGCCAGCAGTTTATCCAGCACAGATACGCAGTATTTT
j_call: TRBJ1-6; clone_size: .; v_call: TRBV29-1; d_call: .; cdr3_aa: CSGTGTSNSPLHF; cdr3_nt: TGCAGCGGAACCGGGACGTCTAATTCACCCCTCCACTTT
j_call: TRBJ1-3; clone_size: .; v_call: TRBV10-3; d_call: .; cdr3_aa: CAISTGQPEGGNTIYF; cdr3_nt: TGTGCCATCAGTACCGGCCAACCGGAGGGTGGAAACACCATATATTTT
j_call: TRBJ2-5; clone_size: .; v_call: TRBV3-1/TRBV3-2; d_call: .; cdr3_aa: CASSQGGQETQYF; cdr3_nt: TGTGCCAGCAGCCAAGGGGGCCAAGAGACCCAGTACTTC
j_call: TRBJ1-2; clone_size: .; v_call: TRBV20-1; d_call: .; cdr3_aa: CSASRGADYGYTF; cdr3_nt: TGCAGTGCTAGTCGGGGGGCAGACTATGGCTACACCTTC
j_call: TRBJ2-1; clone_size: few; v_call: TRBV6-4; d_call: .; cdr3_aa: CASSDGNNNEQFF; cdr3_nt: TGTGCCAGCAGTGACGGGAACAATAATGAGCAGTTCTTC
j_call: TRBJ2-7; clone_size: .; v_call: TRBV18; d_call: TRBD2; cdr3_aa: CASSPGRGDYEQYF; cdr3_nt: TGTGCCAGCTCACCCGGGCGGGGGGACTACGAGCAGTACTTC
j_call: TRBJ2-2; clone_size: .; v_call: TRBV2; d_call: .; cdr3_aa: CASSGERANTGELFF; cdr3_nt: TGTGCCAGCAGTGGGGAGAGAGCGAACACCGGGGAGCTGTTTTTT
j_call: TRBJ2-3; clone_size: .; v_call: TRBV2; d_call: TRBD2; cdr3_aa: CASSGEPASGSEDTQYF; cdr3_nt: TGTGCCAGCAGTGGGGAACCGGCTAGCGGGAGTGAAGATACGCAGTATTTT
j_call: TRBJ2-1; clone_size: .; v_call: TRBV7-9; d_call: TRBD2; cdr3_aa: CASSFGSGGDNEQFF; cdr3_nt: TGTGCCAGCAGCTTCGGTAGCGGGGGTGACAATGAGCAGTTCTTC
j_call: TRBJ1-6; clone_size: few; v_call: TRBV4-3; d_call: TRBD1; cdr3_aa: CASSQFHRGSNSPLHF; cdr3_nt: TGCGCCAGCAGCCAATTCCACAGGGGGTCGAATTCACCCCTCCACTTT
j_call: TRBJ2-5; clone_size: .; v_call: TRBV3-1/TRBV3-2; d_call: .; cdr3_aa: CASSPADLRKTQYF; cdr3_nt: TGTGCCAGCAGCCCAGCGGACTTGCGAAAGACCCAGTACTTC
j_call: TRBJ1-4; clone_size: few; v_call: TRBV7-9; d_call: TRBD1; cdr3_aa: CASSSQGARKLFF; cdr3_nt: TGTGCCAGCAGCTCACAGGGGGCGAGAAAACTGTTTTTT
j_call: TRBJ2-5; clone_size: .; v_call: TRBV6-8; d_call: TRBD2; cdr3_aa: CASSSPTLAGAGRGETQYF; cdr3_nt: TGTGCCAGCAGTTCACCAACCCTAGCGGGAGCCGGTCGGGGAGAGACCCAGTACTTC
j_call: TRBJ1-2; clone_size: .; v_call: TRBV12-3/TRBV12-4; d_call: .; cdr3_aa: CASAILADYGYTF; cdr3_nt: TGTGCCAGTGCGATACTCGCAGACTATGGCTACACCTTC
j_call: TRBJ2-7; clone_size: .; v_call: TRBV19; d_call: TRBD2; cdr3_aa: CASSNPGRGYEQYF; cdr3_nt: TGTGCCAGTAGTAACCCGGGGAGGGGTTACGAGCAGTACTTC
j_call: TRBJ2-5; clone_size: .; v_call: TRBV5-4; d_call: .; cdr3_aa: CASSAPGSTGETQYF; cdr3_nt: TGTGCCAGCAGCGCCCCCGGGTCCACGGGGGAGACCCAGTACTTC
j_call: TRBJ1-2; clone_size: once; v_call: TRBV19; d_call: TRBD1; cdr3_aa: CASSSGTGGNYGYTF; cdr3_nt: TGTGCCAGTAGTAGCGGGACAGGTGGAAACTATGGCTACACCTTC
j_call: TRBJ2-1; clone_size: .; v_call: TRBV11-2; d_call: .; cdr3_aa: CASSLDMGPNNEQFF; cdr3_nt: TGTGCCAGCAGCTTAGATATGGGGCCCAACAATGAGCAGTTCTTC
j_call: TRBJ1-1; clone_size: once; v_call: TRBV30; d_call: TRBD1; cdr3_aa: CAWMGGWGQLDLEAFF; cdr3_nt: TGTGCCTGGATGGGTGGATGGGGACAGCTTGATCTGGAAGCTTTCTTT
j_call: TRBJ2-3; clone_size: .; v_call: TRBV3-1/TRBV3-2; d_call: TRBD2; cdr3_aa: CASSLHSGGAADTQYF; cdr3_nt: TGTGCCAGCAGCCTTCACAGCGGGGGGGCCGCAGATACGCAGTATTTT
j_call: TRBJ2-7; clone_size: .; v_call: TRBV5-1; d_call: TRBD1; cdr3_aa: CASSSTGQGPGIEQYF; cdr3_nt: TGCGCCAGCAGCTCCACCGGACAGGGCCCGGGGATTGAGCAGTACTTC
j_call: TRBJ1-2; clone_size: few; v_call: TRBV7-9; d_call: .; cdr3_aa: CASSPVSYGYTF; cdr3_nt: TGTGCCAGCAGCCCGGTGAGCTATGGCTACACCTTC
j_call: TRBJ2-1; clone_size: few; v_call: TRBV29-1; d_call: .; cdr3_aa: CSVLGPGGNEQFF; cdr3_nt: TGCAGCGTTTTGGGGCCCGGGGGCAATGAGCAGTTCTTC
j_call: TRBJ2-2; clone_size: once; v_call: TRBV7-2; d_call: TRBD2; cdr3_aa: CASSRDYNTGELFF; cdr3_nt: TGTGCCAGCAGCAGGGACTATAACACCGGGGAGCTGTTTTTT
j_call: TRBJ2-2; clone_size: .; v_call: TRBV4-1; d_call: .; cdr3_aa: CASSPTGGTGELFF; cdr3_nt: TGCGCCAGCAGCCCCACAGGCGGCACCGGGGAGCTGTTTTTT
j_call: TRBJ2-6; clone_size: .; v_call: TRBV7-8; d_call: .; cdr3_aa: CASRNSGANVLTF; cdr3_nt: TGTGCCAGCCGAAATTCTGGGGCCAACGTCCTGACTTTC
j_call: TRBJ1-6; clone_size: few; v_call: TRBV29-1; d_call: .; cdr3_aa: CSVATGDSPLHF; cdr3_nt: TGCAGCGTTGCGACGGGGGATTCACCCCTCCACTTT
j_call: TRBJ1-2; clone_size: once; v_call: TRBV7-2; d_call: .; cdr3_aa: CASSPGKNYGYTF; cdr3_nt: TGTGCCAGCAGCCCTGGAAAAAACTATGGCTACACCTTC
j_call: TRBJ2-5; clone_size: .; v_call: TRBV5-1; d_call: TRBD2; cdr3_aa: CASSYQGAGGGETQYF; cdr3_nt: TGCGCCAGCAGCTACCAAGGAGCGGGGGGCGGAGAGACCCAGTACTTC
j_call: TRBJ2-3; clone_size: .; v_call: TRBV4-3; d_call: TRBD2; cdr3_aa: CASSQVGLAGAGDTQYF; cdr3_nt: TGCGCCAGCAGCCAAGTGGGACTAGCGGGGGCGGGGGATACGCAGTATTTT
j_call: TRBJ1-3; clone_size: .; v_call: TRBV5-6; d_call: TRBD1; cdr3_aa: CASSYRGFSGNTIYF; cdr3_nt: TGTGCCAGCAGTTACAGGGGTTTCTCTGGAAACACCATATATTTT
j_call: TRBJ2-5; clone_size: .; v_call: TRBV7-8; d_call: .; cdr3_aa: CASSLTLGVETQYF; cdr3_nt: TGTGCCAGCAGCTTAACTCTAGGGGTGGAGACCCAGTACTTC
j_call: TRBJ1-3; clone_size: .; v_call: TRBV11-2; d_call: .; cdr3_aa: CASSPRSGGNTIYF; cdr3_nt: TGTGCCAGCAGCCCAAGATCGGGTGGAAACACCATATATTTT
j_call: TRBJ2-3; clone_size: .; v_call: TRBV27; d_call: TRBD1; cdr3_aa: CASSGQGTDTQYF; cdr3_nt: TGTGCCAGCAGTGGACAGGGAACAGATACGCAGTATTTT
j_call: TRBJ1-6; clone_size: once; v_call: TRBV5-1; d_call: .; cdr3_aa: CASSFRGREDSPLHF; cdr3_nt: TGCGCCAGCAGCTTTCGGGGCAGGGAGGACTCACCCCTCCACTTT
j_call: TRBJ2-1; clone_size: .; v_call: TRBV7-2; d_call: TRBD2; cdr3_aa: CASSLAGGWNEQFF; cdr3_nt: TGTGCCAGCAGCTTAGCGGGGGGGTGGAATGAGCAGTTCTTC
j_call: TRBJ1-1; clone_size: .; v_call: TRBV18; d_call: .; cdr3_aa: CASSDTLGGAEAFF; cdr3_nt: TGTGCCAGCTCAGACACCCTCGGAGGGGCTGAAGCTTTCTTT
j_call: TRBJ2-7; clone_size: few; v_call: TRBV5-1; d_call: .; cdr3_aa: CASSFEPNFEQYF; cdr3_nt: TGCGCCAGCAGCTTCGAGCCAAACTTCGAGCAGTACTTC